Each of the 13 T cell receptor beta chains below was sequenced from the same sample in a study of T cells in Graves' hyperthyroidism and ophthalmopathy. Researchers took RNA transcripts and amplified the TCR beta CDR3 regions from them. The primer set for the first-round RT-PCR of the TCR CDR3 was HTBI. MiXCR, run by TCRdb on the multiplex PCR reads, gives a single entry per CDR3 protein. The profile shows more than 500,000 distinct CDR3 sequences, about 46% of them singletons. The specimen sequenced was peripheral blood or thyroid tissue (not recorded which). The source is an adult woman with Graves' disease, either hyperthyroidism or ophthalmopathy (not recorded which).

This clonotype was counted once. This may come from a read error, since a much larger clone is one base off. This chain's CDR3 is CASSKTGSPNYERYF. Written as DNA, the CDR3 is TGTGCCAGCAGCAAAACAGGGAGTCCCAACTACGAGCGGTACTTC. This chain joins TRBV7-9 and TRBJ2-7; D is possibly TRBD1 (6 bases). This CDR3 comprises 15 residues. Looked up from germline, CDR1 is SEHNR and CDR2 is FQNEAQ (reference sequence).

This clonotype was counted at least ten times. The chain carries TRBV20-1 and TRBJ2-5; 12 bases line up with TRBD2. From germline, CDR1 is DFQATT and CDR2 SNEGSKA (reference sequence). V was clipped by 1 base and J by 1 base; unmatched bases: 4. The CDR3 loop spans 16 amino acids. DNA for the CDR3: TGCAGTGCTAGAGGACTAGCGGGAGTGCTCCAAGAGACCCAGTACTTC. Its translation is CSARGLAGVLQETQYF.

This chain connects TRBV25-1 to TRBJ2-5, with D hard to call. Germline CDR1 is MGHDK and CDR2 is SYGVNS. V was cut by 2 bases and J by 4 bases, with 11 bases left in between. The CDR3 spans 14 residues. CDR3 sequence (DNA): TGTGCCAGCAGTGAACGGGTAGCCTCAGAGACCCAGTACTTC. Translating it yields CASSERVASETQYF.

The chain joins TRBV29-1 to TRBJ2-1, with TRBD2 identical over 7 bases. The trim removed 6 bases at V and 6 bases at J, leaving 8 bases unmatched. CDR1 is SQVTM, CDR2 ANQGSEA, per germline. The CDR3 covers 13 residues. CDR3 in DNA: TGCAGCGTCTCTCGTACGGGGGGCAATGAGCAGTTCTTC. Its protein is CSVSRTGGNEQFF.

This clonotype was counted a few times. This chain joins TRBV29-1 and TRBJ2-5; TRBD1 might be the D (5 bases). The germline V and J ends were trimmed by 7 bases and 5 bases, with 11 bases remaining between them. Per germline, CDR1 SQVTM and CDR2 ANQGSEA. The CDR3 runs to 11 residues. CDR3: CSGWGRETQYF. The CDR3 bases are TGCAGCGGTTGGGGCAGGGAGACCCAGTACTTC.

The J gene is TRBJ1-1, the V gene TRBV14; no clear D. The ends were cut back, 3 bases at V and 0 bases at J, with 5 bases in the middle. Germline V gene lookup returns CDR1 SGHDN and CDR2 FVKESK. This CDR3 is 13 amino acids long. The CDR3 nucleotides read TGTGCCAGCAGCCACCTGCTGAACACTGAAGCTTTCTTT. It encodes CASSHLLNTEAFF.

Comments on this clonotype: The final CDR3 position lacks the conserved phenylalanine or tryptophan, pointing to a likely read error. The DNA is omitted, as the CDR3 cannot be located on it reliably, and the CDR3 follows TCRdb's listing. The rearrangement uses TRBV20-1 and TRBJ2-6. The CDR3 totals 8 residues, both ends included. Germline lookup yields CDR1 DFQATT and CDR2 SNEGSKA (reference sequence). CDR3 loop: CSARSGTS.

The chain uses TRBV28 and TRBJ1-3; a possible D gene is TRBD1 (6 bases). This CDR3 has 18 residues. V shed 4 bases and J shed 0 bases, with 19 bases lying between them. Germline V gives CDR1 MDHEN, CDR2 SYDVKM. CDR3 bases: TGTGCCAGCAGTTCAAGGAGACAGGCCGTCCACTCTGGAAACACCATATATTTT. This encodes CASSSRRQAVHSGNTIYF. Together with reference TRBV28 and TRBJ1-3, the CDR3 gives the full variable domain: DVKVTQSSRYLVKRTGEKVFLECVQDMDHENMFWYRQDPGLGLRLIYFSYDVKMKEKGDIPEGYSVSREKKERFSLILESASTNQTSMYLCASSSRRQAVHSGNTIYFGEGSWLTVV.

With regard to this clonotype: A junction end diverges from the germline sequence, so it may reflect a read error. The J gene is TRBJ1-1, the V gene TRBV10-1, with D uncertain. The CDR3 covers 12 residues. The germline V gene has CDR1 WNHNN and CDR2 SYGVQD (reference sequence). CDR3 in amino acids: CATRKSNTEAFF. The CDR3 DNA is TGTGCCACCCGTAAGTCGAACACTGAAGCTTTCTTT.

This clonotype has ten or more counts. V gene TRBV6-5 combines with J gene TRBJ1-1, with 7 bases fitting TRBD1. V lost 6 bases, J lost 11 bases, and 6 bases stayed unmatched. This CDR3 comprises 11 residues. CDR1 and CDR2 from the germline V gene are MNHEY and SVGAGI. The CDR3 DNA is TGTGCCAGCAGCTCCGGGACAGTGGCTTTCTTT. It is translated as CASSSGTVAFF.

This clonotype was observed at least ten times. As DNA, the CDR3 is TGCGCCAGCAGCTACGACGGAACAACTAATGAAAAACTGTTTTTT. Translated: CASSYDGTTNEKLFF. The chain combines TRBV5-1 with TRBJ1-4; D remains ambiguous. Trimming left V 3 bases short and J 0 bases short, with 9 bases between. CDR3 size: 15 residues. Germline V gene lookup returns CDR1 SGHRS and CDR2 YFSETQ.

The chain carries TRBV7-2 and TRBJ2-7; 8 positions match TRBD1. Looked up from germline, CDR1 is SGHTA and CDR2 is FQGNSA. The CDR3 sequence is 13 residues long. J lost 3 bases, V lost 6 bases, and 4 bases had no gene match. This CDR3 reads CASRGQGFYEQYF. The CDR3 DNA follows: TGTGCCAGCAGAGGACAGGGTTTCTACGAGCAGTACTTC.

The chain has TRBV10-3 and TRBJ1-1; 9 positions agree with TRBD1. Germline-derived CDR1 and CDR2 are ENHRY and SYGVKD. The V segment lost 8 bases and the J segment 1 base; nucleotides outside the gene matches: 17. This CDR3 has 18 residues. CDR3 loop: CAIGPGQGLTLSNTEAFF. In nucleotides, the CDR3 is TGTGCCATCGGTCCCGGACAGGGGTTGACCTTGTCGAACACTGAAGCTTTCTTT.